These T cell receptor beta chains were read from a single sample in a study of T cells in Graves' hyperthyroidism and ophthalmopathy. Using its own MiXCR run on the multiplex PCR reads, TCRdb lists one record per CDR3 protein. The sample consists of a few hundred thousand distinct CDR3 sequences, roughly 20% of them appearing once. Sequencing used blood. The source of these receptors is a man aged 18 to 29 with Graves' ophthalmopathy. Each CDR3 is given with its conserved first and last residue. The order of the fields is clone size, J gene, V gene, D gene, CDR3 DNA, CDR3 protein. D genes are given only for firm matches. Clone size is stated in some rows and not others, as once, few, many or a class when expanded.

>many|TRBJ2-5|TRBV12-3/TRBV12-4|.
TGTGCCAGCAGTGGCGATGCGGGACTGCTTCCAGAGACCCAGTACTTC
CASSGDAGLLPETQYF
>.|TRBJ2-2|TRBV10-3|.
TGTGCCATCAGTGAGTCGCGTATAGCGCGGGCAAACACCGGGGAGCTGTTTTTT
CAISESRIARANTGELFF
>many|TRBJ2-3|TRBV12-3/TRBV12-4|.
TGTGCCAGCAGTTTGGGGGGCTGGGGGCCAGATACGCAGTATTTT
CASSLGGWGPDTQYF
>.|TRBJ1-3|TRBV5-6|.
TGTGCCAGCAGCTTTAGGTATCAGCAGGGGACTGGAAACACCATATATTTT
CASSFRYQQGTGNTIYF
>.|TRBJ2-3|TRBV6-1|.
TGTGCCAGCAGTGACAGGGCTCTGGGGGATACGCAGTATTTT
CASSDRALGDTQYF
>few|TRBJ1-1|TRBV12-3/TRBV12-4|.
TGTGCCAGCAGTTTAGGCACAGAGGCTGAAGCTTTCTTT
CASSLGTEAEAFF
>many|TRBJ2-7|TRBV28|TRBD1
TGTGCCAGCAGTTTTACTCTAGGGGGCAGGTCTTCCTACGAGCAGTACTTC
CASSFTLGGRSSYEQYF
>.|TRBJ1-4|TRBV4-1|.
TGCGCCAGCAGCCAAGAGAGTGCAACTAATGAAAAACTGTTTTTT
CASSQESATNEKLFF
>.|TRBJ1-2|TRBV4-1|TRBD1
TGCGCCAGCAGCCAGACGACAGGGGGGGGCTATGGCTACACCTTC
CASSQTTGGGYGYTF
>.|TRBJ2-1|TRBV7-6|.
TGTGCCAGCAGCCCAGCGAGACAGCCCTCCTACAATGAGCAGTTCTTC
CASSPARQPSYNEQFF
>many|TRBJ1-5|TRBV28|.
TGTGCCAGCAGTTTAGGTTTGCGGTGGGGCAGGGGTCAGCCCCAGCATTTT
CASSLGLRWGRGQPQHF
>few|TRBJ2-1|TRBV3-1|.
TGTGCCAGCAGCCATGGGGACTTTCAGGACAATGAGCAGTTCTTC
CASSHGDFQDNEQFF